This T cell receptor beta chain was sequenced for a study of beta chain features in type 1 diabetes. Study results and limitations: Junctions at VDJ sites from type 1 diabetes patients had fewer insertions and more deletions. The similarity of naive, central memory and Treg TCRB repertoires appeared greater among patients than among healthy donors.

Trimming took 4 bases from V and 4 from J, leaving 2 bases between them. Germline CDR1 MNHEY, CDR2 SMNVEV (reference sequence). This CDR3 contains 12 residues. The isolated RNA, all of it, was reverse transcribed, so expressed TCRB transcripts were what got sequenced. Libraries were prepared by immunoSEQ multiplex PCR; TCRdb keeps only in-frame clonotypes and omits some of them. This sample has 500,000 to 700,000 clones, with about 16% found just once. A few counts support this clone. Its antigen is unidentified. This sample also contains other DNA sequences that code for the same CDR3. Sample: naive CD4+ T cells from blood. This clonotype was sampled from a man aged 18 to 35 in good health. V usage is TRBV27 and J usage is TRBJ2-6, with D hard to call. The CDR3 loop is CASSSGANVLTF. The CDR3 region has the DNA TGTGCCAGCAGTTCCGGGGCCAACGTCCTGACTTTC.